This is a list of T cell receptor beta chains from one sample in a study of beta chain features in type 1 diabetes. Assay used: immunoSEQ multiplex PCR; TCRdb lists only in-frame clones, some missing. The repertoire holds more than 350,000 clones, with more than 9.5% as singletons. Material for sequencing was naive CD4+ T cells from blood. These receptors were taken from a woman between 18 and 29 years old in good health. The CDR3 runs from the conserved cysteine through the conserved F or W. A D gene is named only where the DNA matches it firmly. Size is omitted from some rows. Given values are once, few, many or a class for expanded clones.

d_gene	abundance	v_gene	j_gene	CDR3aa	CDR3nt
TRBD2	NA	TRBV7-2	TRBJ2-5	CASSSRVSGRAETQYF	TGTGCCAGCAGCTCCCGGGTTAGCGGGAGGGCTGAGACCCAGTACTTC
NA	few	TRBV2	TRBJ2-7	CASSTAYEQYF	TGTGCCAGCAGTACAGCTTACGAGCAGTACTTC
NA	NA	TRBV15	TRBJ2-5	CATSRANRVQETQYF	TGTGCCACCAGCAGAGCTAACAGGGTGCAAGAGACCCAGTACTTC
TRBD1	NA	TRBV7-2	TRBJ1-2	CASSQTGRYGYTF	TGTGCCAGCAGCCAGACAGGGCGCTATGGCTACACCTTC
TRBD1	few	TRBV7-2	TRBJ2-5	CASSRDSQETQYF	TGTGCCAGCAGCAGGGACAGCCAAGAGACCCAGTACTTC
NA	few	TRBV9	TRBJ2-3	CASSPRGAARGDTQYF	TGTGCCAGCAGCCCCCGGGGGGCGGCCCGTGGCGATACGCAGTATTTT
NA	NA	TRBV30	TRBJ1-4	CAWSPGVRVREKLFF	TGTGCCTGGAGCCCAGGGGTCCGGGTGAGGGAAAAACTGTTTTTT
NA	few	TRBV29-1	TRBJ1-1	CSVHRTEAFF	TGCAGCGTGCATAGGACTGAAGCTTTCTTT
NA	NA	TRBV6-6	TRBJ2-5	CASSYLEQETQYF	TGTGCCAGCAGTTACTTAGAACAAGAGACCCAGTACTTC
NA	few	TRBV4-1	TRBJ1-2	CASSQARTPNYGYTF	TGCGCCAGCAGCCAAGCTAGGACGCCTAACTATGGCTACACCTTC
NA	few	TRBV9	TRBJ2-1	CASSADSGSYNEQFF	TGTGCCAGCAGCGCCGACTCGGGGTCCTACAATGAGCAGTTCTTC
NA	few	TRBV7-2	TRBJ2-3	CASSLDRTSTDTQYF	TGTGCCAGCAGCTTAGACAGGACTAGCACAGATACGCAGTATTTT
TRBD1	few	TRBV29-1	TRBJ2-7	CSVQGQVHEQYF	TGCAGCGTCCAAGGACAGGTCCACGAGCAGTACTTC
NA	few	TRBV30	TRBJ2-5	CAWNGGGRETQYF	TGTGCCTGGAATGGTGGAGGGCGGGAGACCCAGTACTTC
TRBD1	NA	TRBV10-3	TRBJ2-7	CAISLDRYSYEQYF	TGTGCCATCAGCCTGGACAGGTACTCCTACGAGCAGTACTTC
NA	NA	TRBV5-1	TRBJ2-1	CASSLERYNEQFF	TGCGCCAGCAGCTTGGAACGGTACAATGAGCAGTTCTTC
NA	few	TRBV5-1	TRBJ2-7	CASSAGQYTYEQYF	TGCGCCAGCAGCGCGGGACAGTACACCTACGAGCAGTACTTC
NA	few	TRBV25-1	TRBJ1-2	CASSESSYGYTF	TGTGCCAGCAGTGAATCCAGTTATGGCTACACCTTC
NA	few	TRBV25-1	TRBJ2-5	CASSDSPGAGETQYF	TGTGCCAGCAGTGATTCTCCGGGGGCCGGGGAGACCCAGTACTTC
NA	NA	TRBV29-1	TRBJ1-2	CSVEDGRYYGYTF	TGCAGCGTTGAAGACGGAAGATACTATGGCTACACCTTC
NA	NA	TRBV29-1	TRBJ1-3	CSVEADLRTDGNTIYF	TGCAGCGTTGAAGCAGATTTGAGGACAGATGGAAACACCATATATTTT
NA	few	TRBV29-1	TRBJ2-6	CSVGSWEAGANVLTF	TGCAGCGTTGGCAGTTGGGAAGCGGGGGCCAACGTCCTGACTTTC
NA	NA	TRBV7-8	TRBJ2-6	CASSFYSGANVLTF	TGTGCCAGCAGCTTTTACTCTGGGGCCAACGTCCTGACTTTC